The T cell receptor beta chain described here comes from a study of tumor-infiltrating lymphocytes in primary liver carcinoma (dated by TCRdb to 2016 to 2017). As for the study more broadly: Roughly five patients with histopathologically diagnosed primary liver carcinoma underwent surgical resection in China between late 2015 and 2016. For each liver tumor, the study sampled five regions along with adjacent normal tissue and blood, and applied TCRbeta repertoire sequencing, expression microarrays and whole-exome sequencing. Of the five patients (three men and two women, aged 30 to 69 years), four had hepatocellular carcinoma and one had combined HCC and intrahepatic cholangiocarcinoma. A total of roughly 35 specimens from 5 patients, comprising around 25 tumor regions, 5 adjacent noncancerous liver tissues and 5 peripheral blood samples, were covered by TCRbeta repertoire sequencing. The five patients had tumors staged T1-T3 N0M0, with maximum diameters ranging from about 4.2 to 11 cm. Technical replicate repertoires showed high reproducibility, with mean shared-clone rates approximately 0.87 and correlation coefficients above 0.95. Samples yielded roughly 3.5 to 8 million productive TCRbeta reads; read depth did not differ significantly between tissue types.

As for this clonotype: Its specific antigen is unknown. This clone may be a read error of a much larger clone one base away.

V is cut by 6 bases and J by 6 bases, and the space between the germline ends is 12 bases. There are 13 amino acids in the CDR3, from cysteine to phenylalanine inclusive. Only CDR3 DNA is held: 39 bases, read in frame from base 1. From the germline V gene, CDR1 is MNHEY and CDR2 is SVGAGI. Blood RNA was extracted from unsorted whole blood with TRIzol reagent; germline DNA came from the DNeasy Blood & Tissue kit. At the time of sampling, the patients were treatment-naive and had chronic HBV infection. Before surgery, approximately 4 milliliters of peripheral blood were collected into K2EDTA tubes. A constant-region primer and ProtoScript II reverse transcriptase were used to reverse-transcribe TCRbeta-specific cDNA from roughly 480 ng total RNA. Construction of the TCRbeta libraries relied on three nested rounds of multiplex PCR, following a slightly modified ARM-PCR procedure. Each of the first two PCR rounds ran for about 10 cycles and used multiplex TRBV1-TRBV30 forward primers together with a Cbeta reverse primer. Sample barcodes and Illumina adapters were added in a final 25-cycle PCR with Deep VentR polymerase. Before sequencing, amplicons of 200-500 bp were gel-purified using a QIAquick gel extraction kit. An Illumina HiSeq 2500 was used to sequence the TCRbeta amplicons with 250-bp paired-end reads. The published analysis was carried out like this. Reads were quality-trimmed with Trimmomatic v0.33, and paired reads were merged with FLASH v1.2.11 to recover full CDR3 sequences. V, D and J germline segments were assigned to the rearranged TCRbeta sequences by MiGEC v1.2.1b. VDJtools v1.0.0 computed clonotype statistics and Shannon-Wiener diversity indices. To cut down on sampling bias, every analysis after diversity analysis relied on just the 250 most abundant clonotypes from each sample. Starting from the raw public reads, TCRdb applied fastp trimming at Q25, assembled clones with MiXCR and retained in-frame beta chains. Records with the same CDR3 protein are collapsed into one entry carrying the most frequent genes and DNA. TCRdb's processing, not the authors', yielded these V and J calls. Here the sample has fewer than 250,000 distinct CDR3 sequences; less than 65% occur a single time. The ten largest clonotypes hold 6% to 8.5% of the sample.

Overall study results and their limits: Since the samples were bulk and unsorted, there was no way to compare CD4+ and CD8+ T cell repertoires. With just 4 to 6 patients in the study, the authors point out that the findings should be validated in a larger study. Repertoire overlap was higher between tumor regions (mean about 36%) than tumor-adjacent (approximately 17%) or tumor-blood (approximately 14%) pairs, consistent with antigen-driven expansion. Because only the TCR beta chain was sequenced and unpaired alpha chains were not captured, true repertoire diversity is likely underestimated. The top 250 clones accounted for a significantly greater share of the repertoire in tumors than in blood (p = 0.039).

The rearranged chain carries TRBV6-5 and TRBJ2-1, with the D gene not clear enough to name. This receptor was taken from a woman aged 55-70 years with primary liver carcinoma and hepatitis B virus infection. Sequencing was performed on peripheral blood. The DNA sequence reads TGTGCCAGCAGCCGTGCACTACTCAATGAGCAGTTCTTC. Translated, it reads CASSRALLNEQFF.